Described below is a single TCR beta chain sequence and its context. The CDR3 is 15 amino acids. Trimming took 4 bases from V and 9 from J; bases not matched to a gene: 11. Germline V gene lookup returns CDR1 SGHTA and CDR2 FQGNSA. PCR amplification relied on 60 Vbeta primers (plus 13 Jbeta primers). Some clones are missing from TCRdb's copy, which holds only in-frame ones; the method was immunoSEQ multiplex PCR. The sample has about 160,000 clones, 77% seen once. The source of the sample is a study of cytomegalovirus exposure and HLA in healthy donors. Specimen: PBMCs. The rearrangement links TRBV7-2 to TRBJ1-5; 8 bases are shared with TRBD1. The clonotype comes from a man younger than 40 in good health and CMV-seropositive. CDR3 sequence (DNA): TGTGCCAGCAGCTCAGCCGGGACAGGCGGATTGCCCCAGCATTTT. It encodes CASSSAGTGGLPQHF.